A single sample is the source of the 7 T cell receptor beta chains below, sequenced in a study of T cell responses to AZD1222 COVID-19 vaccine. Assay used: immunoSEQ multiplex PCR; TCRdb lists only in-frame clones, some missing. This table has more than 150,000 clones, 85% to 95% appearing once. Sequenced material: peripheral blood, taken on day 0 of AZD1222 vaccination. The receptors derive from an adult in good health.

The rearrangement links TRBV19 to TRBJ2-2; TRBD1 matches at 9 bases. The length of the CDR3 is 15 residues. CDR1 is LNHDA, CDR2 SQIVND, per germline (reference sequence). V dropped 3 bases and J dropped 4; count of bases not matched to a gene: 3. The CDR3 DNA is TGTGCCAGTAGTATTGGGACAGGGACCACCGGGGAGCTGTTTTTT. Encoded protein: CASSIGTGTTGELFF. Based on the CDR3 plus reference TRBV19 and TRBJ2-2, the full variable domain is DGGITQSPKYLFRKEGQNVTLSCEQNLNHDAMYWYRQDPGQGLRLIYYSQIVNDFQKGDIAEGYSVSREKKESFPLTVTSAQKNPTAFYLCASSIGTGTTGELFFGEGSRLTVL.

V usage is TRBV7-8 and J usage is TRBJ2-1, with no clear D. Trimming removed 1 base at V and 8 bases at J, with 12 bases between. CDR1 is SGHVS and CDR2 is FQNEAQ in the germline V gene. This CDR3 region has 14 residues. DNA for the CDR3: TGTGCCAGCAGCTTAGTCCGGGCTCTCGATGAGCAGTTCTTC. It specifies CASSLVRALDEQFF. Based on the CDR3 plus reference TRBV7-8 and TRBJ2-1, the full variable domain is GAGVSQSPRYKVAKRGQDVALRCDPISGHVSLFWYQQALGQGPEFLTYFQNEAQLDKSGLPSDRFFAERPEGSVSTLKIQRTQQEDSAVYLCASSLVRALDEQFFGPGTRLTVL.

The gene calls are TRBV7-6 and TRBJ2-5; D possibly corresponds to TRBD2 (5 bases). The CDR3 is made up of 14 amino acids. Germline CDR1 reads SGHVS; CDR2 reads FNYEAQ. V dropped 0 bases and J dropped 3 bases, with 8 bases sitting between them. In DNA, the CDR3 is TGTGCCAGCAGCTTAGCGGCCGGGGAAGAGACCCAGTACTTC. This translates into CASSLAAGEETQYF.

This chain joins TRBV6-5 and TRBJ1-1; the D is unclear. V was trimmed by 11 bases and J by 5 bases, leaving 9 bases between them. The CDR3 totals 10 residues. CDR1 MNHEY and CDR2 SVGAGI come from the germline V gene. CDR3 coding DNA: TGTGCCGCCCGAAGGACTGAAGCTTTCTTT. This translates into CAARRTEAFF.

This sequence joins TRBV4-1 and TRBJ1-1; D is unclear. Germline V lookup: CDR1 MGHRA, CDR2 YSYEKL. The CDR3 extends over 12 amino acids. V was clipped by 1 base and J by 11 bases, with 11 bases between them. The CDR3 sequence is CASSQGGVWAFF. The CDR3 DNA reads TGCGCCAGCAGCCAAGGAGGCGTGTGGGCTTTCTTT.

The V gene is TRBV5-1, the J gene TRBJ1-2; 8 positions agree with TRBD1. The CDR3 runs to 14 residues. V lost 4 bases to trimming and J lost 3 bases; unmatched junction nucleotides: 5. Germline V gene data show CDR1 as SGHRS and CDR2 as YFSETQ. For the CDR3, the DNA is TGCGCCAGCAGCCCTGGACAGGGCGACTATGGCTACACCTTC. Protein sequence: CASSPGQGDYGYTF.

This sequence joins TRBV27 and TRBJ1-5, with unresolved D. Trimming took off 4 bases at V and 4 bases at J, with 8 bases between the two ends. Germline V lookup: CDR1 MNHEY, CDR2 SMNVEV (reference sequence). This CDR3 comprises 13 residues. The CDR3 DNA is TGTGCCAGCAGTTGGGCAGAAAATCAGCCCCAGCATTTT. Translating gives CASSWAENQPQHF.